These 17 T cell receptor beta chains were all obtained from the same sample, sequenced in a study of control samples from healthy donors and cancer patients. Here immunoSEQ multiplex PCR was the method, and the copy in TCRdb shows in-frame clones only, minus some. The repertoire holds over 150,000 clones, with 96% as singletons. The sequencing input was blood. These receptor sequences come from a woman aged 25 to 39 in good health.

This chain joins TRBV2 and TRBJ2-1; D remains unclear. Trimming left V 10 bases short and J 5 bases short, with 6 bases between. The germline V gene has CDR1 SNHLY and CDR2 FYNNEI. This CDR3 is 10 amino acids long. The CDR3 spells CATSDNEQFF. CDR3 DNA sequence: TGTGCCACGTCGGACAATGAGCAGTTCTTC.

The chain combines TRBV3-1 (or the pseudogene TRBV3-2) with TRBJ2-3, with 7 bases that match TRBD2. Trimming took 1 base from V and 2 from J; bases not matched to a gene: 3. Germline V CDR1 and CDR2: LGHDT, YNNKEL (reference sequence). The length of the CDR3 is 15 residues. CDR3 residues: CASSQGGGITDTQYF. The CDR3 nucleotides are TGTGCCAGCAGCCAAGGGGGAGGGATCACAGATACGCAGTATTTT.

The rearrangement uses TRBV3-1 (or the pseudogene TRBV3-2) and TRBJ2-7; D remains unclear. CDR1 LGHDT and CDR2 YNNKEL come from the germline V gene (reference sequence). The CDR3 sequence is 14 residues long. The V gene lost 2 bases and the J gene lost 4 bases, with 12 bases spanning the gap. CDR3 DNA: TGTGCCAGCAGCCAACGGCCCCTGGGGTACGAGCAGTACTTC. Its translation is CASSQRPLGYEQYF.

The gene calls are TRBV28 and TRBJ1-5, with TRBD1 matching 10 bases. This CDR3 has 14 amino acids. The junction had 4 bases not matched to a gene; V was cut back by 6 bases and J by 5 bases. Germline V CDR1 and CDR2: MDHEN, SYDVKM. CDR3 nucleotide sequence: TGTGCCAGCAGCTCGACAGGGGGCGATCAGCCCCAGCATTTT. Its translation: CASSSTGGDQPQHF. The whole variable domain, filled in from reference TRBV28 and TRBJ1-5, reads DVKVTQSSRYLVKRTGEKVFLECVQDMDHENMFWYRQDPGLGLRLIYFSYDVKMKEKGDIPEGYSVSREKKERFSLILESASTNQTSMYLCASSSTGGDQPQHFGDGTRLSIL.

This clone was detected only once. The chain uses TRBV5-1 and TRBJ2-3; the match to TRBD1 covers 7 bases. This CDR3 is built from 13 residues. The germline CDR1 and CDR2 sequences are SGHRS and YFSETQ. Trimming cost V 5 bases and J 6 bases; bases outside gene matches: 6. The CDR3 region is CASSFTGADTQYF. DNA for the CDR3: TGCGCCAGCAGTTTCACAGGGGCGGATACGCAGTATTTT.

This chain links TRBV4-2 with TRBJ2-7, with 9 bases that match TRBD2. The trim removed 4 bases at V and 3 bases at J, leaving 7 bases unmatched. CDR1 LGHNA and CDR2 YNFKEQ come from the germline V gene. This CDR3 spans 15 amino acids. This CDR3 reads CASSLSGGRGYEQYF. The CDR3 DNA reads TGTGCCAGCAGCCTCTCCGGCGGGAGGGGCTACGAGCAGTACTTC.

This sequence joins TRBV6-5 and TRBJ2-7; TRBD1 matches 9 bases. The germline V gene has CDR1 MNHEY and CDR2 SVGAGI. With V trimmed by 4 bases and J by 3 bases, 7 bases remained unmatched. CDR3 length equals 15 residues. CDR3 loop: CASSSPGQGFYEQYF. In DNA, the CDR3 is TGTGCCAGCAGTTCTCCGGGACAGGGCTTCTACGAGCAGTACTTC.

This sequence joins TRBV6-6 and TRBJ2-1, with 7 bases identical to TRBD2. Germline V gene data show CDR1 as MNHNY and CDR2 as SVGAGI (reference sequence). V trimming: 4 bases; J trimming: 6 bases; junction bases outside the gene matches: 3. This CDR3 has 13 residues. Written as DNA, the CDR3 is TGTGCCAGCAGTTCTAGCGGTTCCAATGAGCAGTTCTTC. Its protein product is CASSSSGSNEQFF.

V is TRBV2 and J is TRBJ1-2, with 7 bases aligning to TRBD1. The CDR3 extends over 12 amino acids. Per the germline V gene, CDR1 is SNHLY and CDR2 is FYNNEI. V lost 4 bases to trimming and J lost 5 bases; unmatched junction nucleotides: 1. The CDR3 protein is CASSGTGYGYTF. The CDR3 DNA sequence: TGTGCCAGCAGTGGGACAGGTTATGGCTACACCTTC.

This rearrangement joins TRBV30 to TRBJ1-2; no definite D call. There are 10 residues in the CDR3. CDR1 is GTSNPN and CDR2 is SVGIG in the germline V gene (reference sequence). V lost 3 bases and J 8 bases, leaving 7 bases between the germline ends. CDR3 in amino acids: CAWSRSGYTF. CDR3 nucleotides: TGTGCCTGGAGCCGCAGCGGCTACACCTTC.

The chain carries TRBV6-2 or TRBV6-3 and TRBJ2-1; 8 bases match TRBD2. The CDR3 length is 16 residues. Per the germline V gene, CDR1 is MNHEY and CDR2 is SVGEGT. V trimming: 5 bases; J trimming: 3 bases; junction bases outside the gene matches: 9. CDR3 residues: CASSHPLAVFYNEQFF. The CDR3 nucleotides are TGTGCCAGCAGTCACCCACTAGCGGTTTTCTACAATGAGCAGTTCTTC.

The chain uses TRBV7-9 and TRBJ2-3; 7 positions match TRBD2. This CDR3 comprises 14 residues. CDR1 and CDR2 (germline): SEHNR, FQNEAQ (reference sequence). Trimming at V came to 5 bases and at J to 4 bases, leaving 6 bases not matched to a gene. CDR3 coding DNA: TGTGCCAGCAGCCCAGGACTAGAGCCAGATACGCAGTATTTT. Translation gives CASSPGLEPDTQYF. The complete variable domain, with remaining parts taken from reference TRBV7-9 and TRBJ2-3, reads DTGVSQNPRHKITKRGQNVTFRCDPISEHNRLYWYRQTLGQGPEFLTYFQNEAQLEKSRLLSDRFSAERPKGSFSTLEIQRTEQGDSAMYLCASSPGLEPDTQYFGPGTRLTVL.

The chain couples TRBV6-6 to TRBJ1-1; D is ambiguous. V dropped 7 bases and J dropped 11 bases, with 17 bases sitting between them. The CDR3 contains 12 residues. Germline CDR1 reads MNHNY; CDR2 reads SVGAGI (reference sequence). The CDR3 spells CASTDKGFTAFF. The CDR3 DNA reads TGTGCCAGCACCGATAAAGGGTTTACGGCTTTCTTT.

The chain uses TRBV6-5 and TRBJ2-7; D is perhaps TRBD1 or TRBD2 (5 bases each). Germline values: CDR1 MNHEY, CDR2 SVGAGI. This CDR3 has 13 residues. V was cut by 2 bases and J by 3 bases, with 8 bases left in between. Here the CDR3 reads CASSYGTGYEQYF. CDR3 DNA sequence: TGTGCCAGCAGTTACGGGACGGGCTACGAGCAGTACTTC.

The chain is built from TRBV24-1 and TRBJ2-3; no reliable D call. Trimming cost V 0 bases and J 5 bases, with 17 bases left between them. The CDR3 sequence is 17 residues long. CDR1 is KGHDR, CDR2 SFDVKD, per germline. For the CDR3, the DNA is TGTGCCACCAGTGATTTGCGACGCGGTTCGAGTGGAGATACGCAGTATTTT. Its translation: CATSDLRRGSSGDTQYF.

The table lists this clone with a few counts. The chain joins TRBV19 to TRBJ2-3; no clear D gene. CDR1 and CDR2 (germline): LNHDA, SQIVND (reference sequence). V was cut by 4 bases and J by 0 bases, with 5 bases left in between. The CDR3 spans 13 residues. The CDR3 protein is CASSTQSTDTQYF. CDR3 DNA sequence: TGTGCCAGTAGTACCCAAAGCACAGATACGCAGTATTTT.

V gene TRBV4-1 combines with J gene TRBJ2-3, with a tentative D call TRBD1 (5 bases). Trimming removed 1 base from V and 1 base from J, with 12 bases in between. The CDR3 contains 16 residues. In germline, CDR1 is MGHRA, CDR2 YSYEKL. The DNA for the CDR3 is TGCGCCAGCAGCCAAGGTCAGGGTGTGGGCACAGATACGCAGTATTTT. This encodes CASSQGQGVGTDTQYF.